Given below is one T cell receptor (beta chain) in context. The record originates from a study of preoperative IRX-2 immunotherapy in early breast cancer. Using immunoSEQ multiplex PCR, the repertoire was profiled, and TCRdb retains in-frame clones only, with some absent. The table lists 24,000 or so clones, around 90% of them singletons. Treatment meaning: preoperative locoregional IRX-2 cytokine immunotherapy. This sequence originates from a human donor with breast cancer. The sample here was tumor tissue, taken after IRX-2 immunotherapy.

The CDR3 nucleotides are TGTGCCAGCAGCTTTGGACAGGGATCGGGCCAAGAGACCCAGTACTTC. Its translation is CASSFGQGSGQETQYF. The chain recombines TRBV5-8 with TRBJ2-5; 8 bases map to TRBD1. The CDR3 sequence is 16 residues long. The germline V gene has CDR1 SGHTS and CDR2 YDEGEE. After removal of 2 bases from V and 1 base from J, the junction contained 7 bases not matched to a gene.